A single TCR beta chain is shown here with its context. This record belongs to a study of PD-1 blockade in classical Hodgkin lymphoma. Assay used: immunoSEQ multiplex PCR; TCRdb lists only in-frame clones, some missing. The table shows about 23,000 clones, with around 80% occurring only once. This CDR3 has 14 amino acids. The germline gives CDR1 LNHDA, CDR2 SQIVND (reference sequence). V shed 4 bases, J shed 2 bases, and the junction held 2 bases outside the gene matches. In every patient, relapse followed autologous stem cell transplantation, while exposure to brentuximab vedotin differed. Classifying best responses yielded complete response, partial response or progressive disease.

The chain uses TRBV19 and TRBJ1-3; TRBD1 aligns across 7 bases. This specimen was peripheral blood mononuclear cells (PBMCs), taken before the second cycle of nivolumab. This receptor was taken from a human donor with classical Hodgkin lymphoma. For the CDR3, the DNA is TGTGCCAGTAGTAGTGGACAGGCTGGAAACACCATATATTTT. Translated, it gives CASSSGQAGNTIYF.